The 16 T cell receptor beta chains below were found in one sample sequenced in a study of blood T cell repertoires in COVID-19. Sequencing used immunoSEQ multiplex PCR; TCRdb keeps in-frame clones, though not all of them. The repertoire holds 250,000 to 400,000 clones, around 85% seen once, with 1.5% to 2% in the top ten. The sequencing input was PBMCs or T cells enriched from blood (not recorded which). The receptors derive from a woman younger than 45 who had been exposed to COVID-19.

V is TRBV11-3 and J is TRBJ2-1; 8 bases line up with TRBD2. The CDR3 is 15 amino acids. J was trimmed by 2 bases and V by 1 base; bases with no gene match: 1. The germline V gene encodes CDR1 SGHNT and CDR2 YENEEA. CDR3 region: CASSLGGGPYNEQFF. The CDR3 DNA reads as TGTGCCAGCAGCTTAGGCGGGGGGCCCTACAATGAGCAGTTCTTC.

The chain links TRBV27 to TRBJ2-5; D remains ambiguous. Germline CDR1 reads MNHEY; CDR2 reads SMNVEV (reference sequence). Trimming pared 7 bases from V and 4 bases from J, leaving 7 bases between. CDR3 length equals 11 residues. CDR3 amino acids: CASIRGETQYF. The DNA of the CDR3 is TGTGCCAGCATCCGAGGAGAGACCCAGTACTTC.

CDR3 in DNA: TGTGCCAGCAGCGCGAGCGGGATTTATGATCTCCCTTTCTTT. Translating it yields CASSASGIYDLPFF. The chain links TRBV3-1 (or the pseudogene TRBV3-2) to TRBJ1-1; D unresolved. The CDR3 runs to 14 residues. Germline CDR1 LGHDT, CDR2 YNNKEL (reference sequence). V was shortened by 5 bases and J by 12 bases, with 22 bases between the two germline ends.

The V and J genes are TRBV10-3 and TRBJ2-6; 7 nucleotides agree with TRBD1. The CDR3 sequence is 16 residues long. Germline V CDR1 and CDR2: ENHRY, SYGVKD. V gave up 6 bases and J gave up 1 base; unmatched junction bases: 6. This chain's CDR3 is CAIRDRDVSGANVLTF. The CDR3 coding sequence is TGTGCCATCAGAGACAGGGATGTGTCTGGGGCCAACGTCCTGACTTTC.

The chain couples TRBV28 to TRBJ1-5, with D maybe TRBD1 (5 bases). Germline V gene data show CDR1 as MDHEN and CDR2 as SYDVKM. CDR3 size: 15 residues. The germline V and J ends were trimmed by 4 bases and 7 bases, with 17 bases remaining between them. The CDR3 bases are TGTGCCAGCAGTTCCTCGGACACTCCGCGACAGCCCCAGCATTTT. It yields the protein CASSSSDTPRQPQHF. The full variable domain, rest sourced from reference TRBV28 and TRBJ1-5, is DVKVTQSSRYLVKRTGEKVFLECVQDMDHENMFWYRQDPGLGLRLIYFSYDVKMKEKGDIPEGYSVSREKKERFSLILESASTNQTSMYLCASSSSDTPRQPQHFGDGTRLSIL.

The V gene is TRBV27, the J gene TRBJ1-5; TRBD1 aligns across 10 bases. Per the germline V gene, CDR1 is MNHEY and CDR2 is SMNVEV (reference sequence). The CDR3 totals 14 residues. J was trimmed by 5 bases and V by 4 bases; bases with no gene match: 2. DNA for the CDR3: TGTGCCAGCAGTTCGGGACAGGGGTATCAGCCCCAGCATTTT. Residues: CASSSGQGYQPQHF.

In this sample, this clone turned up once. This chain connects TRBV29-1 to TRBJ1-2; 8 positions match TRBD1. CDR1 and CDR2 (germline): SQVTM, ANQGSEA. The CDR3 spans 13 residues. V lost 8 bases and J lost 2; bases outside the gene matches: 7. The CDR3 DNA sequence: TGCAGCTTCAACCGGGACAGGAACTATGGCTACACCTTC. Translating gives CSFNRDRNYGYTF.

This clone was recorded only once. The gene calls are TRBV6-1 and TRBJ2-1; 8 nucleotides align to TRBD1. This CDR3 contains 16 residues. J gave up 0 bases and V 1 base, and 2 bases lay outside the gene matches. Germline V lookup: CDR1 MNHNS, CDR2 SASEGT. This CDR3 reads CASSEDGTGSYNEQFF. The CDR3 DNA is TGTGCCAGCAGTGAAGATGGGACAGGCTCCTACAATGAGCAGTTCTTC.

This chain links TRBV28 with TRBJ2-7, with 8 bases fitting TRBD2. J was trimmed by 2 bases and V by 10 bases; bases with no gene match: 13. This CDR3 has 15 residues. Germline-derived CDR1 and CDR2 are MDHEN and SYDVKM. The CDR3 loop reads CATHLISGATYEQYF. The CDR3 DNA reads as TGTGCCACCCACCTGATTAGCGGGGCGACCTACGAGCAGTACTTC. The variable domain in full, completed from reference TRBV28 and TRBJ2-7, reads DVKVTQSSRYLVKRTGEKVFLECVQDMDHENMFWYRQDPGLGLRLIYFSYDVKMKEKGDIPEGYSVSREKKERFSLILESASTNQTSMYLCATHLISGATYEQYFGPGTRLTVT.

The chain couples TRBV7-6 to TRBJ1-5; 7 nucleotides match TRBD1. V lost 1 base to trimming and J lost 4 bases; unmatched junction nucleotides: 7. The CDR3 is 16 amino acids. From germline, CDR1 is SGHVS and CDR2 FNYEAQ. This CDR3 is CASSLGPGGGNQPQHF. The CDR3, as DNA: TGTGCCAGCAGCTTAGGTCCAGGGGGTGGGAATCAGCCCCAGCATTTT.

The V and J genes are TRBV7-6 and TRBJ1-6, with 9 bases matching TRBD1. The V gene's germline CDR1 is SGHVS and CDR2 FNYEAQ. The CDR3 runs to 17 residues. J gave up 5 bases and V 2 bases, and 7 bases lay outside the gene matches. CDR3 in amino acids: CASSLLGTGLDNSPLHF. In nucleotides, the CDR3 is TGTGCCAGCAGCTTACTTGGGACAGGGCTGGATAATTCACCCCTCCACTTT.

CDR3 in DNA: TGTGCCAGCAGTCGCAGGGGATGGGGCACAGATACGCAGTATTTT. It codes for CASSRRGWGTDTQYF. The V call is TRBV28, the J call TRBJ2-3, with D perhaps matching TRBD1 (6 bases). This CDR3 has 15 amino acids. Trimming pared 5 bases from V and 1 base from J, leaving 13 bases between. CDR1 MDHEN and CDR2 SYDVKM come from the germline V gene.

The genes are TRBV9 and TRBJ2-1; 9 bases align to TRBD2. V was pared by 0 bases and J by 7 bases, with 14 bases of the junction left unmatched. The CDR3 totals 18 residues. From germline, CDR1 is SGDLS and CDR2 YYNGEE. The CDR3 region has the DNA TGTGCCAGCAGCGTAGAAGCAGGGCGTGGACTAGCGAGGAATGAGCAGTTCTTC. Protein product: CASSVEAGRGLARNEQFF.

This clone was recorded a few times. The chain carries TRBV27 and TRBJ2-7; D is unclear. From germline, CDR1 is MNHEY and CDR2 SMNVEV (reference sequence). The CDR3 is 15 amino acids. The ends were cut back, 5 bases at V and 1 base at J, with 15 bases in the middle. The CDR3 bases are TGTGCCAGCAGTCTACTCCTAACCGTATCCTACGAGCAGTACTTC. It codes for CASSLLLTVSYEQYF.

As for this clone: The same CDR3 arises from other DNA sequences in this sample as well. V is TRBV3-1 (or the pseudogene TRBV3-2) and J is TRBJ1-6; 7 positions agree with TRBD1. There are 14 residues in the CDR3. The germline V gene encodes CDR1 LGHDT and CDR2 YNNKEL (reference sequence). J was trimmed by 7 bases and V by 1 base; bases with no gene match: 1. In DNA, the CDR3 is TGTGCCAGCAGCCAAGGACAGGGCAATTCACCCCTCCACTTT. Its translation is CASSQGQGNSPLHF.

This chain joins TRBV6-2 or TRBV6-3 and TRBJ1-1; the match to TRBD1 covers 7 bases. With V trimmed by 5 bases and J by 4 bases, 4 bases remained unmatched. The CDR3 runs 13 residues. The germline CDR1 and CDR2 sequences are MNHEY and SVGEGT. CDR3 amino acids: CASSPPGGTEAFF. The CDR3, as DNA: TGTGCCAGCAGTCCGCCAGGGGGCACTGAAGCTTTCTTT.